This paragraph reports one T cell receptor beta chain. The sample comes from a study of shared clonotypes between healthy human individuals. Profiling relied on immunoSEQ multiplex PCR, and the TCRdb table lists in-frame clones only, not all of them. The sample consists of about 510,000 clones, roughly 85% of them appearing once. CDR1 is SGHRS, CDR2 YFSETQ, per germline. The ends were cut back, 3 bases at V and 2 bases at J, with 18 bases in the middle. The CDR3 runs to 16 residues. This TCR was sampled from a woman aged 40 to 55 in good health. Some clones in this sample may be carry-over from other donors' samples. The gene calls are TRBV5-1 and TRBJ2-7, with D perhaps being TRBD1 or TRBD2 (5 bases each). Sequenced input: PBMCs. This chain's CDR3 is CASSSTYQGRPYEQYF. The CDR3 DNA is TGCGCCAGCAGCTCAACTTACCAGGGACGGCCCTACGAGCAGTACTTC.